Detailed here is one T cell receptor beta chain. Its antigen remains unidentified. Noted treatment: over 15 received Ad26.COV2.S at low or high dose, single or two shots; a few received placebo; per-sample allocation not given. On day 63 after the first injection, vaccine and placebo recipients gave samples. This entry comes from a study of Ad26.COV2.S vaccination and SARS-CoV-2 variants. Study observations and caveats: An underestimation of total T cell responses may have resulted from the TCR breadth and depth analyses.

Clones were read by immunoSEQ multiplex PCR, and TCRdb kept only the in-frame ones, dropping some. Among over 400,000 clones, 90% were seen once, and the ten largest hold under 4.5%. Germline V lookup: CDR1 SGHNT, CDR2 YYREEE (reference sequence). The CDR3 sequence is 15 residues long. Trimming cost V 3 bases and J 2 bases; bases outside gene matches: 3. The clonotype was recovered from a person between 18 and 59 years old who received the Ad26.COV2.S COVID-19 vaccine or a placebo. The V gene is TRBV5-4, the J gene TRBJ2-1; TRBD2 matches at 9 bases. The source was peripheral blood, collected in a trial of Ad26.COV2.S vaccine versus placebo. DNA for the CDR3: TGTGCCAGCAGCTACAGCGGGAGGACCTACAATGAGCAGTTCTTC. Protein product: CASSYSGRTYNEQFF.